A selection of T cell receptor beta chains follows, all from one sample in a study of blood T cell repertoires in COVID-19. Using immunoSEQ multiplex PCR, the repertoire was profiled, and TCRdb retains in-frame clones only, with some absent. The sample includes tens of thousands of clones, around 79% of them seen just once. The sequenced material came from peripheral blood. These TCRs come from a woman in her 70s with acute or convalescent COVID-19. CDR3s leave out the opening cysteine and the closing phenylalanine or tryptophan. The listing skips clone size in some rows; elsewhere it reads once, few, many or a size class.

cdr3_aa j_call v_call clone_size
ASSSTGQGGYEQY TRBJ2-7 TRBV11-1 few
VTTRWAGDGYT TRBJ1-2 TRBV15 -
ASSQGVITEAF TRBJ1-1 TRBV14 -
ASSTGYTEAF TRBJ1-1 TRBV19 -
ASSLGTGPYGYT TRBJ1-2 TRBV18 -
SVQKRSSYEQY TRBJ2-7 TRBV29-1 -
ASSSSGERRTQY TRBJ2-5 TRBV5-6 -
ACRDRDLTHGYT TRBJ1-2 TRBV30 -
ASSLVASGTEAF TRBJ1-1 TRBV7-3 -
ASSSGTGGGYGTEAF TRBJ1-1 TRBV5-5 -
ATSDFRGSQETQY TRBJ2-5 TRBV24-1 -
ASSIRLENTEAF TRBJ1-1 TRBV27 -
ASRSTEQGYGYT TRBJ1-2 TRBV7-9 -
ASSVRDRALEAF TRBJ1-1 TRBV7-9 -
ASRLEGGAPYEQY TRBJ2-7 TRBV5-1 -
ASSKDGASGSSYNEQF TRBJ2-1 TRBV21-1 -
ASSPPQGTNTEAF TRBJ1-1 TRBV18 -
ASSSHWGQGAGEQY TRBJ2-7 TRBV6-5 -
ASSSLYEQY TRBJ2-7 TRBV28 -
ASSRRTSGGLDTQY TRBJ2-3 TRBV4-1 -
ASSTGGAYTGELF TRBJ2-2 TRBV18 few
ASSEGAYGYT TRBJ1-2 TRBV9 -
ASSHGQNTEAF TRBJ1-1 TRBV7-6 -
ASSETGEKPQH TRBJ1-5 TRBV6-1 -
ASSPRGAVSYNEQF TRBJ2-1 TRBV18 -
ASSLGQVNQPQH TRBJ1-5 TRBV27 -
AISTAGTGTNQPQH TRBJ1-5 TRBV10-3 -
ASSFTNQGLGRPQH TRBJ1-5 TRBV5-5 -
ASSLQGLAGGFGWTDTQY TRBJ2-3 TRBV5-4 once
ASSYTPQGSTEAF TRBJ1-1 TRBV6-5 -
ASSFPFGNTIY TRBJ1-3 TRBV7-8 -
ASSHRQGADTDTQY TRBJ2-3 TRBV7-9 -
ASSPSGTPGNTIY TRBJ1-3 TRBV18 -
AWSGRDRVSF TRBJ2-1 TRBV30 -
ASRQLRNTEAF TRBJ1-1 TRBV6-5 few
ASRMTGGDSPLH TRBJ1-6 TRBV5-1 -
AWNHNEKLF TRBJ1-4 TRBV30 -
ASGMGRRTDTQY TRBJ2-3 TRBV5-1 -
ASSLIAGGAGTQY TRBJ2-5 TRBV27 once
ASSQEMEYRGPNSPLH TRBJ1-6 TRBV4-1 -
ASSLGQGTPSYEQY TRBJ2-7 TRBV5-6 -
ASSTRHLEAF TRBJ1-1 TRBV9 -
ASRRDSNNSPLH TRBJ1-6 TRBV7-9 once
ASSPRDRGLSGANVLT TRBJ2-6 TRBV5-1 once
ASSEGAGGGFFYGYT TRBJ1-2 TRBV10-2 -
ASSGFGGGAHNEQF TRBJ2-1 TRBV11-2 -
ASSPMMTSGTGELF TRBJ2-2 TRBV4-1 -
AWTPGTGNSPLH TRBJ1-6 TRBV30 few
ASRRENEQF TRBJ2-1 TRBV5-4 -
ASSLLNSREQF TRBJ2-1 TRBV27 once
ASSRGLAGGTQY TRBJ2-3 TRBV7-2 once
ASSMVTRGTEAF TRBJ1-1 TRBV19 -